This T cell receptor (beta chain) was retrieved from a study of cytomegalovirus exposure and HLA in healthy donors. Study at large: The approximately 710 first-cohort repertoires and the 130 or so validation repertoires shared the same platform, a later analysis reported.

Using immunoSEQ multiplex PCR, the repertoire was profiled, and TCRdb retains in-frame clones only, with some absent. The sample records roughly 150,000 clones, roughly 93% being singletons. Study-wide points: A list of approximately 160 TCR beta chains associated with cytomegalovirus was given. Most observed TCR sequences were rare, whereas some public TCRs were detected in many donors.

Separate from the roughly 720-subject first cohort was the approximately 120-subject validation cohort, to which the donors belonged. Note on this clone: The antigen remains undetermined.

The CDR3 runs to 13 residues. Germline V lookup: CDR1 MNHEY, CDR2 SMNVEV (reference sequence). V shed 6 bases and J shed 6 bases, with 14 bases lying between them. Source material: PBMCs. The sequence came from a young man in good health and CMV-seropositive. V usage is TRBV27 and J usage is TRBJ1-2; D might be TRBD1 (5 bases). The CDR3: CASSRQGADGYTF. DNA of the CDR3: TGTGCCAGCAGCCGGCAGGGCGCTGATGGCTACACCTTC.